This TCR beta chain was sequenced in a study of metastatic and nonmetastatic thyroid tumors. Study information: The study looked at repertoires side by side in blood and in tumor or nodule tissue from malignant and benign thyroid patients.

Authors' data handling: Between-group CDR3 differences, defined by clinicopathological status, yielded a distant-metastasis classifier for papillary thyroid cancer. TCRdb reprocessed the PCR reads using MiXCR. V and J calls and clone size were set by TCRdb, not the authors. The table records 20,000 to 30,000 clones, 14% to 15% of them present only once. Before thyroid surgery, none of the patients had received any treatment. Points from the study as a whole: Benign nodules reportedly had significantly lower TCR beta diversity than malignant thyroid tumors in blood and tumor.

CDR3 length: 13 residues. Trimming stripped 6 bases from V and 0 bases from J, with 9 bases between. This clone is classed as medium-sized. Its matching antigen is unknown. The origin of this receptor is a female donor with papillary thyroid cancer or a benign thyroid nodule (not recorded which). Some clones in this sample may be carry-over from other donors' samples. The material sequenced was blood. The rearrangement links TRBV12-3 or TRBV12-4 to TRBJ2-7; D gene unclear. CDR3 coding DNA: TGTGCCAGCAGCCCGTTCCTCTCCTACGAGCAGTACTTC. Translated: CASSPFLSYEQYF.